A selection of T cell receptor beta chains follows, all from one sample in a study of T cell responses to AZD1222 COVID-19 vaccine. TCRdb's table, derived via immunoSEQ multiplex PCR, lists solely in-frame clones and lacks some. Of approximately 190,000 clones listed, approximately 90% are singletons. Material: peripheral blood, obtained on day 0 of AZD1222 vaccination. These receptor sequences come from an adult in good health. CDR3s include the opening cysteine and the closing phenylalanine or tryptophan. The D gene is left open where the match is weak. Not all rows give a size; the values are once, few, many and, for expanded clones, a class.

-	-	TRBV5-8	TRBJ2-7	TGTGCCAGCTCCCTCGAGCAGGGCCTTATCTACGAGCAGTACTTC	CASSLEQGLIYEQYF
-	TRBD2	TRBV27	TRBJ2-7	TGTGCCAGCAGTTTCCTAGCGGGAGCCCGCGAGCAGTACTTC	CASSFLAGAREQYF
once	-	TRBV28	TRBJ2-1	TGTGCCAGCAGTCAGGGGACTATATACAATGAGCAGTTCTTC	CASSQGTIYNEQFF
-	-	TRBV5-1	TRBJ1-4	TGCGCCAGCAGCTTGGGCGTCGAGGGGCTGAGTGAAAAACTGTTTTTT	CASSLGVEGLSEKLFF
-	-	TRBV2	TRBJ1-1	TGTGCCAGCACCGCGGACAGGAACACTGAAGCTTTCTTT	CASTADRNTEAFF
-	-	TRBV5-4	TRBJ1-1	TGTGCCAGCAGGGACCTTGCGGGGGACACTGAAGCTTTCTTT	CASRDLAGDTEAFF
-	-	TRBV6-5	TRBJ1-2	TGTGCCAGCAGTCCCGGCGGGGGTCGGCGAGGCTACACCTTC	CASSPGGGRRGYTF
-	-	TRBV19	TRBJ1-1	TGTGCCAGTAGTTGGGGGGCAGACTTGAACACTGAAGCTTTCTTT	CASSWGADLNTEAFF
-	TRBD1	TRBV29-1	TRBJ2-7	TGCAGCGTTGAAGGAGGTGGGACAGGAGCCCCCTACGAGCAGTACTTC	CSVEGGGTGAPYEQYF
few	-	TRBV21-1	TRBJ2-5	TGTGCCAGCAGCAAATGTGAGCCGCCGGATGATTGGGTGAAGACCCAGTACTTC	CASSKCEPPDDWVKTQYF
-	TRBD2	TRBV11-2	TRBJ2-5	TGTGCCAGCAGCCCCTCAAGACTAGCGGGGGGGCAAGAGACCCAGTACTTC	CASSPSRLAGGQETQYF
-	-	TRBV5-1	TRBJ2-1	TGCGCCAGCAGCTGGGGGGAGTACAATGAGCAGTTCTTC	CASSWGEYNEQFF
-	TRBD1	TRBV7-8	TRBJ1-2	TGTGCCAGCAGCTTAGGGGGGACAGGGGGCTATGGCTACACCTTC	CASSLGGTGGYGYTF
-	TRBD1	TRBV19	TRBJ2-6	TGTGCCAGTAGTTCCTGGACAGGGATTGGGGCCAACGTCCTGACTTTC	CASSSWTGIGANVLTF
-	TRBD1	TRBV9	TRBJ1-2	TGTGCCAGCAGCGTAGGGGGACAGGGGGCCTTCAACTATGGCTACACCTTC	CASSVGGQGAFNYGYTF